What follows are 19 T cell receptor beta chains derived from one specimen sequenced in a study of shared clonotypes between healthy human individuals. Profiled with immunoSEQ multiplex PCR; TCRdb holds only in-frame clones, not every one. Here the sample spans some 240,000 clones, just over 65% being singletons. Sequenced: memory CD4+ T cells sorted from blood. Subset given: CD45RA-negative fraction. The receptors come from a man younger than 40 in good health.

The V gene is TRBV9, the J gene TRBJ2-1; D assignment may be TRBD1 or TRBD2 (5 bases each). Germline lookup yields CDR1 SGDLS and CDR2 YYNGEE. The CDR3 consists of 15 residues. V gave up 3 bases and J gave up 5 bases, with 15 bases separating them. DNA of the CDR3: TGTGCCAGCAGCGCGGGGACCCTCGGTAACAATGAGCAGTTCTTC. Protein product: CASSAGTLGNNEQFF.

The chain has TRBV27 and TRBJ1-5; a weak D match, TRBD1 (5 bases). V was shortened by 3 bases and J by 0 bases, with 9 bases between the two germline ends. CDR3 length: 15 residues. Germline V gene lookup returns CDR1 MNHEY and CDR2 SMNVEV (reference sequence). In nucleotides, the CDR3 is TGTGCCAGCAGTTTCCAGGGTTATAGCAATCAGCCCCAGCATTTT. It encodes CASSFQGYSNQPQHF.

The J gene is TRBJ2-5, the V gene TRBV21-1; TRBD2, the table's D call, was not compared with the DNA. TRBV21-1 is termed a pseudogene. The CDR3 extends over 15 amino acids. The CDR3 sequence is CASSIAGGPWETQYF. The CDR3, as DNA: TGTGCCAGCTCTATAGCGGGAGGGCCTTGGGAGACCCAGTACTTC.

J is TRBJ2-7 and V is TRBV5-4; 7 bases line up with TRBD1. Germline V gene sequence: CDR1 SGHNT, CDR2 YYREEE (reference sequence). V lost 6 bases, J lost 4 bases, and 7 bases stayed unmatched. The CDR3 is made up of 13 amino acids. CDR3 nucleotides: TGTGCCAGCACCACCCCCAGGGGGTACGAGCAGTACTTC. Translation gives CASTTPRGYEQYF.

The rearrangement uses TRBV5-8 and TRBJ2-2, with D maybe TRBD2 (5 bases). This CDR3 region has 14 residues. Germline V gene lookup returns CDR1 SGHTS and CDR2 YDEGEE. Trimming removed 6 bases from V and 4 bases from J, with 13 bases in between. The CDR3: CASIGTRGTGELFF. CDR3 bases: TGTGCCAGCATAGGTACTCGGGGCACCGGGGAGCTGTTTTTT.

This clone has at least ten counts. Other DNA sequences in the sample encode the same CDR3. The CDR3 protein is CASSYSEGTGNTIYF. The CDR3 DNA is TGTGCCAGCAGTTACTCTGAGGGGACTGGAAACACCATATATTTT. The chain employs TRBV6-5 and TRBJ1-3; a weak D match, TRBD1 (5 bases). Trimming cost V 0 bases and J 2 bases, with 8 bases left between them. Germline lookup yields CDR1 MNHEY and CDR2 SVGAGI. The CDR3 length is 15 residues.

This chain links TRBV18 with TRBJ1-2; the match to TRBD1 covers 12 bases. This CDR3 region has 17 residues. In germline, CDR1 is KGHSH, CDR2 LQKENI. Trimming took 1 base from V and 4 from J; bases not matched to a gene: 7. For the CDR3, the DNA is TGTGCCAGCTCACCACGGGGACAGGGGGCGCTGAGCTATGGCTACACCTTC. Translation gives CASSPRGQGALSYGYTF.

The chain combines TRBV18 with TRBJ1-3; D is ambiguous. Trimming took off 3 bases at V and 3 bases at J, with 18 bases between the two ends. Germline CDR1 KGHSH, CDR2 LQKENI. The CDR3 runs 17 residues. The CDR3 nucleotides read TGTGCCAGCTCACCGCTAACAGCGACTCGGGGTGGAAACACCATATATTTT. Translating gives CASSPLTATRGGNTIYF.

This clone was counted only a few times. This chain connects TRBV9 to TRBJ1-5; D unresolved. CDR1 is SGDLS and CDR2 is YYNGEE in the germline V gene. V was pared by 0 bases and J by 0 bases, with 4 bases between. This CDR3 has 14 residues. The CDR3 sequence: CASSVGLSNQPQHF. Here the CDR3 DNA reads TGTGCCAGCAGCGTAGGACTTAGCAATCAGCCCCAGCATTTT.

This CDR3 reads CASSRPPGLAGVDTQYF. The CDR3 DNA reads TGTGCCAGCAGCCGCCCCCCGGGACTAGCGGGAGTAGATACGCAGTATTTT. This chain connects TRBV28 to TRBJ2-3, with 14 bases lining up with TRBD2. Losses at the gene ends were 6 bases for V and 5 bases for J; bases not matched to a gene: 10. The CDR3 consists of 17 residues. The germline CDR1 and CDR2 sequences are MDHEN and SYDVKM.

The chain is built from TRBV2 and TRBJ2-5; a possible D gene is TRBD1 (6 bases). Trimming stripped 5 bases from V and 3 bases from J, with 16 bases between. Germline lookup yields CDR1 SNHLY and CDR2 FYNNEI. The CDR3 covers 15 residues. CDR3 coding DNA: TGTGCCAGCAGTCCCCAAGGGGGTCTAAAAGAGACCCAGTACTTC. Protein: CASSPQGGLKETQYF.

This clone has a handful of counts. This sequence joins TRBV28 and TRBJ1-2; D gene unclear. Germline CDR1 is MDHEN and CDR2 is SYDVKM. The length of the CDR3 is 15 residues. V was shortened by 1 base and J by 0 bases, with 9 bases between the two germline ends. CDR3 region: CASSLLSGTNYGYTF. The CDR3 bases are TGTGCCAGCAGTTTATTAAGCGGGACTAACTATGGCTACACCTTC.

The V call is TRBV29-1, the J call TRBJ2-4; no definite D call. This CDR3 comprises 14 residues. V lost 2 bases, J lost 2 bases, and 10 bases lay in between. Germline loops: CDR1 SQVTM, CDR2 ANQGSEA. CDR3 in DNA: TGCAGCGTTGAATCTCGTAACTCCAAAAACATTCAGTACTTC. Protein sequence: CSVESRNSKNIQYF.

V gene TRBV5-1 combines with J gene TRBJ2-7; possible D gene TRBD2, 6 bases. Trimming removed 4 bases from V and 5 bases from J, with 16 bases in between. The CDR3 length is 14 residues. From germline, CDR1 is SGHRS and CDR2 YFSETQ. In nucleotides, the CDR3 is TGCGCCAGCAGCCCCGGAGGGGCGGGGAACGAGCAGTACTTC. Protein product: CASSPGGAGNEQYF.

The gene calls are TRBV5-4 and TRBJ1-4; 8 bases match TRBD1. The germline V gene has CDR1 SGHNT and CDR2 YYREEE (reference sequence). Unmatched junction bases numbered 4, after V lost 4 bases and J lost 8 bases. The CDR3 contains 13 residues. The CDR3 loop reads CASSRTGMEKLFF. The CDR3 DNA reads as TGTGCCAGCAGCCGGACAGGGATGGAAAAACTGTTTTTT.

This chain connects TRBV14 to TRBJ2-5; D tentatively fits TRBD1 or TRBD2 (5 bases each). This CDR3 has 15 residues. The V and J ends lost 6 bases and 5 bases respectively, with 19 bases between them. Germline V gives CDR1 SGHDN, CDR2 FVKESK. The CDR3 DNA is TGTGCCAGCAGTGCTACTGGGGGAGTTTGGGAGACCCAGTACTTC. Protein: CASSATGGVWETQYF.

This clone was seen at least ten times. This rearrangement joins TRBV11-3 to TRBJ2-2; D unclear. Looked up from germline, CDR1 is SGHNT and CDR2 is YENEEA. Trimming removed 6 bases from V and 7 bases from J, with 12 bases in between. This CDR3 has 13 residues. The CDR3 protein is CASRKGRIGELFF. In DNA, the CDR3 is TGTGCCAGCAGGAAAGGTCGAATCGGGGAGCTGTTTTTT.

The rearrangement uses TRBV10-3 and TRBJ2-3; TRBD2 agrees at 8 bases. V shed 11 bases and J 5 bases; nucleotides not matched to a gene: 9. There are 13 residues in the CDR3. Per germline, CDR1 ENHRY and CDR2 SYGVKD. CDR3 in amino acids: CAARMREEDTQYF. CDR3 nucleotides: TGTGCCGCCAGGATGCGGGAGGAAGATACGCAGTATTTT.

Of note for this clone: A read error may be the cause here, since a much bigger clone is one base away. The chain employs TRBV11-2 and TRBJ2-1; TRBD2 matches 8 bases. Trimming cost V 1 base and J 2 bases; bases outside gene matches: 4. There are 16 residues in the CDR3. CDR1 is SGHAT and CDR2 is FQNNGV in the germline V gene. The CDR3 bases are TGTGCCAGCAGCTTAGTGGGCGGGAGGACCTACAATGAGCAGTTCTTC. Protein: CASSLVGGRTYNEQFF.